The present T cell receptor (beta chain) was sequenced within a study of T cell responses to AZD1222 COVID-19 vaccine. Study-level points and caveats: Vaccine-related CD4 TCRs covered spike, predominating at 160-218 and 743-854.

Per the germline V gene, CDR1 is MNHEY and CDR2 is SVGAGI. The CDR3 loop spans 15 amino acids. V was clipped by 4 bases and J by 9 bases; unmatched bases: 10. Assay: immunoSEQ multiplex PCR; the TCRdb copy retains only in-frame clones and omits some. The sample lists 84,000 or so clones, approximately 89% occurring once. Comments on this clone: Its antigen is as yet unknown.

The sequence was obtained from an adult in good health. J is TRBJ2-1 and V is TRBV6-5, with 9 bases fitting TRBD1. The material was peripheral blood, obtained on day 0 of AZD1222 vaccination. Here the CDR3 DNA reads TGTGCCAGCAGTTCGCCTGGACAGGGGAAAGCTGAGCAGTTCTTC. Translation: CASSSPGQGKAEQFF.